This paragraph reports one TCR beta chain. Antigen unknown. The sample is drawn from a study of shared clonotypes between healthy human individuals. About the study: Samples came from a couple of female and three male donors aged 18 to 49.

General observations from the study: Naive CD4 clonotypes overlapped across a handful of donors at around 4.7%. An expected dependence of interdonor clonotype sharing on sequencing depth was noted. Large depth notwithstanding, sorted-subset sequencing proved incomplete by rarefaction.

This CDR3 is 15 amino acids long. The V segment lost 5 bases and the J segment 5 bases; nucleotides outside the gene matches: 7. Germline V gene sequence: CDR1 MNHEY, CDR2 SMNVEV (reference sequence). Assay used: immunoSEQ multiplex PCR; TCRdb lists only in-frame clones, some missing. In the table there are approximately 350,000 clones, about 74% of which are singletons. Sequencing input: memory CD4+ T cells sorted from blood. Subset: CD45RA-negative fraction. V usage is TRBV27 and J usage is TRBJ2-5; 11 bases map to TRBD2. The source is a man aged 30 to 39 in good health. In DNA, the CDR3 is TGTGCCAGCAGTCCCCTAGCGGGAGGCGGGGAGACCCAGTACTTC. Translating gives CASSPLAGGGETQYF.